These T cell receptor beta chains were read from a single sample in a study of beta chain features in type 1 diabetes. Profiled with immunoSEQ multiplex PCR; TCRdb holds only in-frame clones, not every one. The sample includes over 150,000 clones, approximately 8.1% seen only once; the top ten take about 0.95%. The sequenced sample was central memory CD4+ T cells from blood. The origin of the receptors is a woman aged 40 to 49 with type 1 diabetes. The CDR3 runs from the conserved cysteine through the conserved F or W. D genes are given only for firm matches. Clone size appears in some rows only: once, few, many, or a class for an expanded clone.

>TRBJ2-7|TRBD2|many|TRBV28
TGTGCCAGCGGAGCGGGAGGTGGGTCCTACGAGCAGTACTTC
CASGAGGGSYEQYF
>TRBJ1-4|.|.|TRBV15
TGTGCCACCAGCGGCACTAATGAAAAACTGTTTTTT
CATSGTNEKLFF
>TRBJ1-1|.|few|TRBV6-5
TGTGCCAGCAGTTTTGAGGGCCAGACTGAAGCTTTCTTT
CASSFEGQTEAFF
>TRBJ1-2|.|many|TRBV29-1
TGCAGCGTAGCGAAGACAGAAATCTATGGCTACACCTTC
CSVAKTEIYGYTF
>TRBJ2-3|TRBD2|few|TRBV4-3
TGCGCCAGCAGCCAAGTGGGGGGACTAGCGGGGGTCACAGATACGCAGTATTTT
CASSQVGGLAGVTDTQYF
>TRBJ1-2|.|.|TRBV19
TGTGCCAGTAGATGGGGCGTTAACTATGGCTACACCTTC
CASRWGVNYGYTF
>TRBJ2-1|TRBD2|.|TRBV6-5
TGTGCCAGCAGTTATCAACTAGCGGGAGTTATGAATGAGCAGTTCTTC
CASSYQLAGVMNEQFF
>TRBJ2-5|.|few|TRBV7-2
TGTGCCAGCAGCTTAAACAGGGAGACCCAGTACTTC
CASSLNRETQYF
>TRBJ1-1|.|few|TRBV18
TGTGCCAGCTCACCATCCGAGGGGGACACTGAAGCTTTCTTT
CASSPSEGDTEAFF
>TRBJ1-3|TRBD1|.|TRBV4-1
TGCGCCAGCAGCCAAACGACAGGGGGTCATGGTGGAAACACCATATATTTT
CASSQTTGGHGGNTIYF
>TRBJ1-4|TRBD1|.|TRBV5-1
TGCGCCAGCAGCCCCGGGACAGGGGGGGAAAAACTGTTTTTT
CASSPGTGGEKLFF
>TRBJ1-5|.|few|TRBV7-2
TGTGCCAGCAGGCCCACAGGCGACCTCAATCAGCCCCAGCATTTT
CASRPTGDLNQPQHF
>TRBJ2-1|TRBD2|few|TRBV30
TGTGCCTGGAGCCTCGCCGGGGCCGGGACTAGCGGGTTCGATGAGCAGTTCTTC
CAWSLAGAGTSGFDEQFF
>TRBJ2-3|.|few|TRBV5-1
TGCGCCAGCAGCTTGGGGGATTGGAGGAGGGATACGCAGTATTTT
CASSLGDWRRDTQYF
>TRBJ1-2|TRBD1|many|TRBV9
TGTGCCAGCAGCCGCTCGGAGGGGGCTGGAGGCTACACCTTC
CASSRSEGAGGYTF
>TRBJ2-5|.|.|TRBV5-1
TGCGCCAGCAGCTTGGCCGCGGTCCCGAGCGAGACCCAGTACTTC
CASSLAAVPSETQYF
>TRBJ1-2|TRBD1|.|TRBV7-2
TGTGCCAGCAGCTCCTACTTGACAGGGGCTTATGGCTACACCTTC
CASSSYLTGAYGYTF
>TRBJ1-1|.|.|TRBV5-1
TGCGCCAGCAGCTTGGGTCGCGGGGGTTGGAATACTGAAGCTTTCTTT
CASSLGRGGWNTEAFF
>TRBJ2-3|TRBD2|few|TRBV7-9
TGTGCCAGCAGCTCCCCGACTAGCGGCACAGATACGCAGTATTTT
CASSSPTSGTDTQYF
>TRBJ2-5|TRBD2|.|TRBV9
TGTGCCAGCAGCGTAGGGGCTAGCGGGAGGACTGAGACCCAGTACTTC
CASSVGASGRTETQYF
>TRBJ2-7|TRBD2|few|TRBV15
TGTGCCACCAGCAGAGGAGCGGGAGGGCCCGACGAGCAGTACTTC
CATSRGAGGPDEQYF
>TRBJ2-1|TRBD2|many|TRBV28
TGTGCCAGCAGTCCAGGAGGGCTAGCGGACAATGAGCAGTTCTTC
CASSPGGLADNEQFF
>TRBJ1-1|.|.|TRBV4-3
TGCGCCAGCAGCCAAGCTCTAACCCGGGACACTGAAGCTTTCTTT
CASSQALTRDTEAFF
>TRBJ1-1|.|few|TRBV6-5
TGTGCCAGCAGTTATTCCTCGGTGAACACTGAAGCTTTCTTT
CASSYSSVNTEAFF
>TRBJ1-1|.|few|TRBV28
TGTGCCAGCACCCGAGTCCCACCGTTGAACACTGAAGCTTTCTTT
CASTRVPPLNTEAFF
>TRBJ1-2|.|few|TRBV7-2
TGTGCCAGCAGCTTAGGGGGTGGAGGGTCTGTCTATGGCTACACCTTC
CASSLGGGGSVYGYTF
>TRBJ1-2|TRBD1|few|TRBV5-5
TGTGCCAGCAGCTTCGGGACAGGGGGAAACGGCTACACCTTC
CASSFGTGGNGYTF
>TRBJ1-2|.|many|TRBV15
TGTGCCACCAGCAGAGATCCACAGGGACCTGGCTACACCTTC
CATSRDPQGPGYTF
>TRBJ2-1|TRBD2|many|TRBV7-2
TGTGCCAGCAGCTTATCGTGGCGGGAGGGCGCGGATGAGCAGTTCTTC
CASSLSWREGADEQFF
>TRBJ2-5|.|few|TRBV18
TGTGCCAGCTCACCACTTACAGGGCAGGAGGAGACCCAGTACTTC
CASSPLTGQEETQYF
>TRBJ2-3|TRBD2|few|TRBV4-2
TGTGCCAGCAGCCGGCGAGGACTAGCGGGAGAGGATACGCAGTATTTT
CASSRRGLAGEDTQYF
>TRBJ2-2|.|.|TRBV5-6
TGTGCCAGCAGCTTGGGACTGGAGTCCGGGGAGCTGTTTTTT
CASSLGLESGELFF
>TRBJ2-7|.|few|TRBV30
TGTGCCTGGAGTGTGACTCTCGAGCAGTACTTC
CAWSVTLEQYF
>TRBJ1-4|TRBD1|few|TRBV2
TGTGCCAGCGGGACAGAGGATGAAAAACTGTTTTTT
CASGTEDEKLFF
>TRBJ2-5|TRBD2|.|TRBV2
TGTGCCAGCTGTAGCGGGGGAACCCTACAAGAGACCCAGTACTTC
CASCSGGTLQETQYF
>TRBJ1-2|TRBD1|.|TRBV28
TGTGCCAGCACTCCGGGACAGGGGGCAGTAGGCTACACCTTC
CASTPGQGAVGYTF
>TRBJ1-1|TRBD1|.|TRBV7-8
TGTGCCAGCTCCTCCGGGACAGGGCTACGCACTGAAGCTTTCTTT
CASSSGTGLRTEAFF
>TRBJ1-5|TRBD1|few|TRBV10-3
TGTGCCATCAGTCTTCAGGGGGGCAATCAGCCCCAGCATTTT
CAISLQGGNQPQHF
>TRBJ2-3|TRBD1|.|TRBV30
TGTGCCTTAGGACAGGGGGCGGCAGATACGCAGTATTTT
CALGQGAADTQYF
>TRBJ2-5|.|.|TRBV7-8
TGTGCCAGCAGCCCCCGACTCCAAGAGACCCAGTACTTC
CASSPRLQETQYF
>TRBJ2-2|TRBD2|many|TRBV28
TGTGCCAGCAGTTTGAATAGCGGGGCCGGACGCACCGGGGAGCTGTTTTTT
CASSLNSGAGRTGELFF
>TRBJ1-1|.|many|TRBV29-1
TGCAGCGTTGATCGGGCCAGGGCCACTGAAGCTTTCTTT
CSVDRARATEAFF
>TRBJ2-7|.|.|TRBV5-6
TGTGCCAGCAGCTTGGAGTACAGGACCTACGAGCAGTACTTC
CASSLEYRTYEQYF
>TRBJ2-1|TRBD2|.|TRBV29-1
TGCAGCTCGGCAAAAAGCGGGAGTCAGTCTTTAAATGAGCAGTTCTTC
CSSAKSGSQSLNEQFF
>TRBJ2-3|.|few|TRBV19
TGTGCCAGTAGTACCGGGACTTTCACAGATACGCAGTATTTT
CASSTGTFTDTQYF
>TRBJ1-4|TRBD1|few|TRBV4-1
TGCGCCAGCAGCGACAGGGGAGCAACTAATGAAAAACTGTTTTTT
CASSDRGATNEKLFF
>TRBJ2-5|.|few|TRBV7-2
TGTGCCAGCAGCTTCGGTCAAGAGACCCAGTACTTC
CASSFGQETQYF
>TRBJ2-7|TRBD1|.|TRBV28
TGTGCCAGCAGCTTACAGGGGCCCGGAGCCTACGAGCAGTACTTC
CASSLQGPGAYEQYF
>TRBJ1-1|.|.|TRBV5-1
TGCGCCAGCAGCGGCCACACTGAAGCTTTCTTT
CASSGHTEAFF
>TRBJ2-7|.|.|TRBV7-2
TGTGCCAGCAGCTTAGTCCCTTCCTACGAGCAGTACTTC
CASSLVPSYEQYF
>TRBJ1-1|.|few|TRBV11-2
TGTGCCAGCGGACGGGGGACTGAAGCTTTCTTT
CASGRGTEAFF
>TRBJ2-2|TRBD1|few|TRBV7-2
TGTGCCAGCAGCTATGACAGGGCGGGCACCGGGGAGCTGTTTTTT
CASSYDRAGTGELFF
>TRBJ1-4|.|.|TRBV18
TGTGCCAGCTCACCAACCGGGGACGGGGGTGAAAAACTGTTTTTT
CASSPTGDGGEKLFF
>TRBJ2-5|.|.|TRBV7-2
TGTGCCAGCAGGCGAGGGGGAATAGAGACCCAGTACTTC
CASRRGGIETQYF
>TRBJ2-2|TRBD1|few|TRBV19
TGTGCCAGTAGCCCGGGACAGATGAACACCGGGGAGCTGTTTTTT
CASSPGQMNTGELFF